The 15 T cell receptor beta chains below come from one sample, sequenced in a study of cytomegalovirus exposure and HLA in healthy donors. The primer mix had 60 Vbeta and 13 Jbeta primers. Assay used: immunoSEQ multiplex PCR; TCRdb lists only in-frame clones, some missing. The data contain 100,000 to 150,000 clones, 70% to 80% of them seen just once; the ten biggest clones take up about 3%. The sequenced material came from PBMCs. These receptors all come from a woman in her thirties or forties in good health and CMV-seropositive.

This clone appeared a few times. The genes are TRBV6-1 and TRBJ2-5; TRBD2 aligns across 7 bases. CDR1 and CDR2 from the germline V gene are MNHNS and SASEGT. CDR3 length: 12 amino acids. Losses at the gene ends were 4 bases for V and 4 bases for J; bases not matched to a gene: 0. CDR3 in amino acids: CASSAGGETQYF. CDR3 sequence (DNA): TGTGCCAGCAGTGCGGGGGGAGAGACCCAGTACTTC.

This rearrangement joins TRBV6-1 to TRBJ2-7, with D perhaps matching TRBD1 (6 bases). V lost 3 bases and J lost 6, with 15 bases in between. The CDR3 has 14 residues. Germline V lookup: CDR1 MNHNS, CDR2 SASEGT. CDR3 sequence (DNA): TGTGCCAGCAGTGAGCGGCTAGGGGGTGGCGAGCAGTACTTC. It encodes CASSERLGGGEQYF.

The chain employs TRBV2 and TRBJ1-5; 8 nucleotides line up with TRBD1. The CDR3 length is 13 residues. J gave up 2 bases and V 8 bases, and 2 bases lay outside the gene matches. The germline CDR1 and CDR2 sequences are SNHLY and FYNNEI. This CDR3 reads CASQGARNQPQHF. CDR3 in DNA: TGTGCCAGCCAGGGGGCCCGCAATCAGCCCCAGCATTTT.

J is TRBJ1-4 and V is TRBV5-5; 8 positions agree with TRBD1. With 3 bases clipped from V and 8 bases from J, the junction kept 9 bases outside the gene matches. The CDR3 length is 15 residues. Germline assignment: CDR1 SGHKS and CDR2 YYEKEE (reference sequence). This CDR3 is CASSWPGTGGEKLFF. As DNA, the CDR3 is TGTGCCAGCAGCTGGCCCGGGACAGGAGGGGAAAAACTGTTTTTT.

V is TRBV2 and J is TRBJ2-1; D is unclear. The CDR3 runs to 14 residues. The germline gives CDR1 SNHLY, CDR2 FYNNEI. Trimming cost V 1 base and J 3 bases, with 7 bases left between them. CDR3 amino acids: CASSEGGDYNEQFF. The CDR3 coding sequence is TGTGCCAGCAGTGAAGGCGGAGACTACAATGAGCAGTTCTTC.

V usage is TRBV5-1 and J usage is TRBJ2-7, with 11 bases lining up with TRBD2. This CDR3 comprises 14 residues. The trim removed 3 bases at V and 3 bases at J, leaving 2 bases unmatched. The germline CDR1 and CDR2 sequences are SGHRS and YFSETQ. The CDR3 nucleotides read TGCGCCAGCAGCTCAGGGACTAGCGGCTACGAGCAGTACTTC. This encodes CASSSGTSGYEQYF.

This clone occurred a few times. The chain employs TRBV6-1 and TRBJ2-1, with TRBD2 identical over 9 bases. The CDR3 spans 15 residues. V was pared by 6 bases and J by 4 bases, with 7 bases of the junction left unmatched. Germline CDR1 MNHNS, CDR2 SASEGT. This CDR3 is CASRLTSGGYNEQFF. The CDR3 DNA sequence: TGTGCCAGCAGGCTGACTAGCGGAGGGTACAATGAGCAGTTCTTC.

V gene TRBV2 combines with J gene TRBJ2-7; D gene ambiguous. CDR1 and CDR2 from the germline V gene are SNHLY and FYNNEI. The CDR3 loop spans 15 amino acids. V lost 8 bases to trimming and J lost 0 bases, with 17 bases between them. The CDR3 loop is CASRFQSQSSYEQYF. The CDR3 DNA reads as TGTGCCAGCCGATTCCAGTCACAGAGCTCCTACGAGCAGTACTTC. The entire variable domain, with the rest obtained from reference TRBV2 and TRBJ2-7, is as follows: EPEVTQTPSHQVTQMGQEVILRCVPISNHLYFYWYRQILGQKVEFLVSFYNNEISEKSEIFDDQFSVERPDGSNFTLKIRSTKLEDSAMYFCASRFQSQSSYEQYFGPGTRLTVT.

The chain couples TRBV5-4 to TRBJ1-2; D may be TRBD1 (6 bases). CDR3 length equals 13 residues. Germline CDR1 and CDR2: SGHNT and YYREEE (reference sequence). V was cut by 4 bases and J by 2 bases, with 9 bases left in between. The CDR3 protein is CASSPDRNYGYTF. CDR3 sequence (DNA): TGTGCCAGCAGCCCCGACAGGAACTATGGCTACACCTTC.

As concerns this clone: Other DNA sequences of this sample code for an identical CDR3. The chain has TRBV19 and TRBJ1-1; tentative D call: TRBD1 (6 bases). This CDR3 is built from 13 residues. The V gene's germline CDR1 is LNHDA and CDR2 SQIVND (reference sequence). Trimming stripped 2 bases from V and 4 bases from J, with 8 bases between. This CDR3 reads CASSIQQGTEAFF. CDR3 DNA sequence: TGTGCCAGTAGTATACAACAGGGCACTGAAGCTTTCTTT.

The DNA of the CDR3 is TGTGCCAGCAGTGAGGACAGGGGTGGGAATCAGCCCCAGCATTTT. Translating it yields CASSEDRGGNQPQHF. V usage is TRBV6-1 and J usage is TRBJ1-5, with 9 nucleotides matching TRBD1. The CDR3 length is 15 residues. The germline V gene has CDR1 MNHNS and CDR2 SASEGT. Trimming removed 3 bases from V and 4 bases from J; junction bases left unmatched: 4.

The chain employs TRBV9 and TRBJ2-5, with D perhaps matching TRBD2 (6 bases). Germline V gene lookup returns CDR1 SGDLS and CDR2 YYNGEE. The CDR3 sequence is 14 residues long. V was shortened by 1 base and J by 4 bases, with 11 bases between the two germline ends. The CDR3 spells CASSVSEGTETQYF. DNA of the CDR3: TGTGCCAGCAGCGTATCGGAGGGGACAGAGACCCAGTACTTC.

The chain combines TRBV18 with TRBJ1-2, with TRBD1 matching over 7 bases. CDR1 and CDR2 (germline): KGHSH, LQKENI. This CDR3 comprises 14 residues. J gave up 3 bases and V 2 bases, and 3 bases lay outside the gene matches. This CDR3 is CASSPGDRDYGYTF. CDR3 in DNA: TGTGCCAGCTCACCAGGTGACAGGGACTATGGCTACACCTTC.

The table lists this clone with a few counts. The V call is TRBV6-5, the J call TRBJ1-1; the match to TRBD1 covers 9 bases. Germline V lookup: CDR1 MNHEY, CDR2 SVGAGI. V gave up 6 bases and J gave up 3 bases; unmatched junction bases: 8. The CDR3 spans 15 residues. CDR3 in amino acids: CASRSGTGFYTEAFF. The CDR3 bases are TGTGCCAGCAGGTCCGGGACAGGGTTCTACACTGAAGCTTTCTTT.

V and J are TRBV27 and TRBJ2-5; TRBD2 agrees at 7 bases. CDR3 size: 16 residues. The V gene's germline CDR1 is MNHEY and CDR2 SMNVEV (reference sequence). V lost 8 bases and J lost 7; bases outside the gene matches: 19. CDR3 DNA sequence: TGTGCCAGCGCAAACCCCCCCGGGGGAGGGCCAGGGACCCAGTACTTC. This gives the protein CASANPPGGGPGTQYF.